This TCR beta chain was captured by sequencing in a study of T cell repertoires in cytomegalovirus infection. Study details: Signatures in public TCR beta sequences pointed to both CMV infection and matching HLA type.

Germline CDR1 SGHDT, CDR2 YYEEEE. The trim removed 0 bases at V and 6 bases at J, leaving 8 bases unmatched. The CDR3 contains 15 residues. TCRdb reanalysed the reads using MiXCR and keeps one entry per CDR3 protein. The data show roughly 920,000 distinct CDR3 sequences, with roughly 30% seen just once and more than 13% held by the top ten. This clonotype showed up just a few times. The antigen remains undetermined. The sequencing used cultured CD8+ T cells from PBMCs, collected from culture after CMV antigen stimulation. The rearrangement joins TRBV5-6 to TRBJ1-2; 7 bases map to TRBD1. The TCR sequence derives from a human donor in good health (CMV status not recorded). Some clones in this sample may be carry-over from other donors' samples. The CDR3 DNA reads as TGTGCCAGCAGCTTGGGTACAGGGGCGATAAATGGCTACACCTTC. This sequence encodes CASSLGTGAINGYTF. The whole variable domain, filled in from reference TRBV5-6 and TRBJ1-2, reads DAGVTQSPTHLIKTRGQQVTLRCSPKSGHDTVSWYQQALGQGPQFIFQYYEEEERQRGNFPDRFSGHQFPNYSSELNVNALLLGDSALYLCASSLGTGAINGYTFGSGTRLTVV.